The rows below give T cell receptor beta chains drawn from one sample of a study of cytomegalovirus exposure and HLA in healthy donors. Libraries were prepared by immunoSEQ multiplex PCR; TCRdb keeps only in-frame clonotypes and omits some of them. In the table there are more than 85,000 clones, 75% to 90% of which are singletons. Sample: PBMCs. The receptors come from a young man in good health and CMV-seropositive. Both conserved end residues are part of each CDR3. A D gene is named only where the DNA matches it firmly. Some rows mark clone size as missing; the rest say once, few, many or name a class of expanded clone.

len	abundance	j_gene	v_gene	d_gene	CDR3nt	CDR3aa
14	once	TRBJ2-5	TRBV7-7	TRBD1	TGTGCTAGCAGCACGGGACAGGGGGGGGAGACCCAGTACTTC	CASSTGQGGETQYF
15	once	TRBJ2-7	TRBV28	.	TGTGCCAGCCGGACCCCAGGGATCCCCCCTTACGAGCAGTACTTC	CASRTPGIPPYEQYF
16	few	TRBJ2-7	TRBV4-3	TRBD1	TGCGCCAGCAGCCAAGGTGACCGGGACAGGGGCCACGAGCAGTACTTC	CASSQGDRDRGHEQYF
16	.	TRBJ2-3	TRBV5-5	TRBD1	TGTGCCAGCAGCCCGACAGGGGGCACGACCACAGATACGCAGTATTTT	CASSPTGGTTTDTQYF
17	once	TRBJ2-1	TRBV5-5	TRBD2	TGTGCCAGCAGCTTGCCTAGCGGGGGCGGGGGTCACAATGAGCAGTTCTTC	CASSLPSGGGGHNEQFF
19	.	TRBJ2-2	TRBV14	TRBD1	TGTGCCAGCAGCCTCCGGGACAGGGCACCCCTCGGGGACACCGGGGAGCTGTTTTTT	CASSLRDRAPLGDTGELFF
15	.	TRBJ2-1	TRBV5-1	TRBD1	TGCGCCAGCCGTTCGGGACAGGGGACCTACAATGAGCAGTTCTTC	CASRSGQGTYNEQFF
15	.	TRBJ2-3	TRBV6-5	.	TGTGCCAGCAGTTACTCATGGGACACCACAGATACGCAGTATTTT	CASSYSWDTTDTQYF
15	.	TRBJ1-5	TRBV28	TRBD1	TGTGCCAGCAGTTTCCGGGGACAGGTTCCTCAGGCCCAGCATTTT	CASSFRGQVPQAQHF
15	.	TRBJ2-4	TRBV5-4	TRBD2	TGTGCCAGCAGCCCGGGAGGGGTAGCCAAAAACATTCAGTACTTC	CASSPGGVAKNIQYF
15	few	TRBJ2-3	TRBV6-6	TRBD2	TGTGCCAGCAGTACCGGGACTAGTTCGTCAGATACGCAGTATTTT	CASSTGTSSSDTQYF
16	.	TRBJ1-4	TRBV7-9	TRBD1	TGTGCCAGCAGCTTAGGGCCGGGACAGGGGGACGAAAAACTGTTTTTT	CASSLGPGQGDEKLFF
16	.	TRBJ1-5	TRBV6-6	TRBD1	TGTGCCAGCAGAGGACCGGGACAGGGTGGCAATCAGCCCCAGCATTTT	CASRGPGQGGNQPQHF
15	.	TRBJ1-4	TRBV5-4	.	TGTGCCAGCAGCCTGGGTGGGGGCTCCAATGAAAAACTGTTTTTT	CASSLGGGSNEKLFF
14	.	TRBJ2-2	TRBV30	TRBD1	TGTGCCTGGAGTGTAAGGGACAGGGTTGGGGAGCTGTTTTTT	CAWSVRDRVGELFF
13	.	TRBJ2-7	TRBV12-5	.	TGTGCTAGTGGTTCCGGTATCCTCTACGAGCAGTACTTC	CASGSGILYEQYF
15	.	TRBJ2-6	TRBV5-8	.	TGTGCCAGCAGCCTGGACGGCTCTGGGGCCAACGTCCTGACTTTC	CASSLDGSGANVLTF
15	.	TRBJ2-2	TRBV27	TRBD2	TGTGCCAGCAGGACGAGCGGGGGGGCCAACGGGGAGCTGTTTTTT	CASRTSGGANGELFF
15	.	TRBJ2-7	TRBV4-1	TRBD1	TGCGCCAGCAGCCACCAGGGGGCCTCCTTCTGCGAGCAGTACTTC	CASSHQGASFCEQYF
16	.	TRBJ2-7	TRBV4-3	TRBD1	TGCGCCAGCAGCCAAGATTACAGGGGGCCCTCCCACGAGCAGTACTTC	CASSQDYRGPSHEQYF
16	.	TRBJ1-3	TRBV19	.	TGTGCCAGTAGTACTACTTACGCGAGCTCTGGAAACACCATATATTTT	CASSTTYASSGNTIYF
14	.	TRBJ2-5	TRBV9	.	TGTGCCAGCAGCGTACTCAGGCAGCCCGAGACCCAGTACTTC	CASSVLRQPETQYF
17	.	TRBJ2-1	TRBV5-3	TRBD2	TGTGCCAGAAGCTCCCCCCCGAAACTAGCGGGGGTATATGAGCAGCTCTTC	CARSSPPKLAGVYEQLF
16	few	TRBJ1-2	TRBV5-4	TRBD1	TGTGCCAGCTCCAGCCCCGCAGGGGGTGGAGGCTATGGCTACACCTTC	CASSSPAGGGGYGYTF
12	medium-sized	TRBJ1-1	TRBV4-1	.	TGCGCCAGCAGCCACCCTGCGGAGGAAGCTTTCTTT	CASSHPAEEAFF
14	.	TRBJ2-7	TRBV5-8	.	TGTGCCAGCAGCTCCAGGCAGGACTCCTACGAGCAGTACTTC	CASSSRQDSYEQYF
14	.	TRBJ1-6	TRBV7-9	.	TGTGCCAGCAGTTACGATCAGGATAATTCACCCCTCCACTTT	CASSYDQDNSPLHF
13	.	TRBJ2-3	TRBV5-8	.	TGTGCCAGCACCTTCCCCGGCACAGATACGCAGTATTTT	CASTFPGTDTQYF
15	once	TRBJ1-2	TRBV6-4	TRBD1	TGTGCCAGCAGTGACCAGGGGACAGGCAGGGAGGGCTACACCTTC	CASSDQGTGREGYTF
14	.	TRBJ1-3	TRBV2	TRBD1	TGTGCCAGCAGGGGGGACAGGTCTACGAACACCATATATTTT	CASRGDRSTNTIYF
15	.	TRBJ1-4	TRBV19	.	TGTGCCAGTAGTCGCCTGGGGGCCGCTAATGAAAAACTGTTTTTT	CASSRLGAANEKLFF
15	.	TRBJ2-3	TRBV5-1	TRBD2	TGCGCCAGCAGCTTGCGCGGGGGGGCAAGAGATACGCAGTATTTT	CASSLRGGARDTQYF
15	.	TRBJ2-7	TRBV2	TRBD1	TGTGCCAGCAGTCCACCGGGACAGGGGGATCGAGAGCAGTACTTC	CASSPPGQGDREQYF
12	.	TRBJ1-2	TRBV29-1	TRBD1	TGCAGCGTATGGACAGGGAACTATGGCTACACCTTC	CSVWTGNYGYTF
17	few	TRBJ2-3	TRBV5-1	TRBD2	TGCGCCAGCAGTAGTGGATCGGGGGGGGCCAGCACAGATACGCAGTATTTT	CASSSGSGGASTDTQYF
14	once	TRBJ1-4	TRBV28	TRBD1	TGTGCCAGCAGCCCCAGGGGGTTTAATGAAAAACTGTTTTTT	CASSPRGFNEKLFF
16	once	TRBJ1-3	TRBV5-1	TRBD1	TGCGCCAGCAGCTTACTAAAGGGACAGTGGGGAAACACCATATATTTT	CASSLLKGQWGNTIYF
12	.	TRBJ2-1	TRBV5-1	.	TGCGCCAGCAGTCTAGCTTACAATGAGCAGTTCTTC	CASSLAYNEQFF
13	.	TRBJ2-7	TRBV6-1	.	TGTGCCAGCAGGGACCGACAGGCGGGTGAGCAGTACTTC	CASRDRQAGEQYF
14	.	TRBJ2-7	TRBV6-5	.	TGTGCCAGCAGAAGACAGGCCCTGTCCTACGAGCAGTACTTC	CASRRQALSYEQYF
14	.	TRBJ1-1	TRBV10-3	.	TGTGCCATCAGCTCCGGACGGGAGAACACTGAAGCTTTCTTT	CAISSGRENTEAFF
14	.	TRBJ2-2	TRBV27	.	TGTGCCAGCAGTACCGCGGGGGCGGCCGGGGAGCTGTTTTTT	CASSTAGAAGELFF
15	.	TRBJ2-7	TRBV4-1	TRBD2	TGCGCCAGCAGCTATGCGGTATCCGGGACTAACGAGCAGTACTTC	CASSYAVSGTNEQYF
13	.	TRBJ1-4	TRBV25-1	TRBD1	TGTGCCAGCAGTGATTCGACAGGGCCCCGACTGTTTTTT	CASSDSTGPRLFF
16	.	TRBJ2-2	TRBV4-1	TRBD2	TGCGCCAGCAGCCTAAAGACTAGCGGGGACACCGGGGAGCTGTTTTTT	CASSLKTSGDTGELFF
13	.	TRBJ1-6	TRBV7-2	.	TGTGCCAGCAGCTTATTCTTGGGCTCACCCCTCCACTTT	CASSLFLGSPLHF
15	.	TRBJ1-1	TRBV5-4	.	TGTGCCAGCAGCTTGGTTTTAGCAGAAACCCTTGAAGCTTTCTTT	CASSLVLAETLEAFF